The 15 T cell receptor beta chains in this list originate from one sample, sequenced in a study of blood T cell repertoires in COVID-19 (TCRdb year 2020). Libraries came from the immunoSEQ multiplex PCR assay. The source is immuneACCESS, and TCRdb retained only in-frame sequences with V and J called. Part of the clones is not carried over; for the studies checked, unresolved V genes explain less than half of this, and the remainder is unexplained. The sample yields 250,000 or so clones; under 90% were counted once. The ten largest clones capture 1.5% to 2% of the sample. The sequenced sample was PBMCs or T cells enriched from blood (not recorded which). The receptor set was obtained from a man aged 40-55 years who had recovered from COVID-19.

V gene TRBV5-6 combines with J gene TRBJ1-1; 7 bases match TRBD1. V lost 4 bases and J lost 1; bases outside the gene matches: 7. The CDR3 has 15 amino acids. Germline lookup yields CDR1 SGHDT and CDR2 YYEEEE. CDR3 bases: TGTGCCAGCAGCCCGGCGACAGGGAGGAACACTGAAGCTTTCTTT. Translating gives CASSPATGRNTEAFF.

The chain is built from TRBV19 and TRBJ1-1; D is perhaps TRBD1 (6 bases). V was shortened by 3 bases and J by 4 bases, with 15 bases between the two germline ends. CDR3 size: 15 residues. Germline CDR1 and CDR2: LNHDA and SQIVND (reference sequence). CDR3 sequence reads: CASSIVRGTGTEAFF. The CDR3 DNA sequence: TGTGCCAGTAGTATCGTCAGGGGTACGGGCACTGAAGCTTTCTTT.

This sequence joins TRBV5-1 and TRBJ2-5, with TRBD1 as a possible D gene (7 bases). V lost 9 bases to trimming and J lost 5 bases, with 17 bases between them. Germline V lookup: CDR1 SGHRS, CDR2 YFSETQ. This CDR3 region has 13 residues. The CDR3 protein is CANLYRGGETQYF. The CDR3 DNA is TGCGCCAACTTATACAGGGGAGGCGAGACCCAGTACTTC.

CDR3 DNA: TGTGCCAGCAGCTACACAGGGGGCTCTGGAAACACCATATATTTT. It is translated as CASSYTGGSGNTIYF. This sequence joins TRBV6-5 and TRBJ1-3; 8 bases map to TRBD1. The CDR3 loop spans 15 amino acids. Germline values: CDR1 MNHEY, CDR2 SVGAGI. Trimming cost V 6 bases and J 0 bases; bases outside gene matches: 4.

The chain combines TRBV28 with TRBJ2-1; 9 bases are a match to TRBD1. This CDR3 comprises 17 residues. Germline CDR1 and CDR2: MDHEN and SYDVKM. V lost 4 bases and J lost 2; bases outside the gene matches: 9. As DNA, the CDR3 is TGTGCCAGCAGTTCACCTGCCCGGACAGGGGCCTACAATGAGCAGTTCTTC. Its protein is CASSSPARTGAYNEQFF.

The CDR3 DNA follows: TGTGCCACCAGTGATTTTGGCAGGGGGCTTGCTTATAGCAATCAGCCCCAGCATTTT. Protein: CATSDFGRGLAYSNQPQHF. This sequence joins TRBV24-1 and TRBJ1-5, with 8 positions matching TRBD1. From germline, CDR1 is KGHDR and CDR2 SFDVKD. This CDR3 has 19 amino acids. With 1 base clipped from V and 0 bases from J, the junction kept 10 bases outside the gene matches.

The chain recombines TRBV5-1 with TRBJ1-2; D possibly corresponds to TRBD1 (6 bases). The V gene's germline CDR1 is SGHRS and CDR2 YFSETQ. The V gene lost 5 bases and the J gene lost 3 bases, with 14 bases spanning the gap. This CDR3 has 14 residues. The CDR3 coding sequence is TGCGCCAGCAGAGGGGACACGACCGACTATGGCTACACCTTC. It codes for CASRGDTTDYGYTF.

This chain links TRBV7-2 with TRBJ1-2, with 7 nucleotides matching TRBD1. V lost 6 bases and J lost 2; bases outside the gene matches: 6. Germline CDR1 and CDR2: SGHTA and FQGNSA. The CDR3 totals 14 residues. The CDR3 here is CASSWDSSNYGYTF. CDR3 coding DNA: TGTGCCAGCAGTTGGGACAGTTCAAACTATGGCTACACCTTC.

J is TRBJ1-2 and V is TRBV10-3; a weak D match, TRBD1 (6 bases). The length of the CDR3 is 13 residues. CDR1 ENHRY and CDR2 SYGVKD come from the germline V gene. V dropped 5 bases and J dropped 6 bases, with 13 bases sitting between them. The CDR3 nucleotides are TGTGCCATCAGTCCAGGGGCAGAGGATGGCTACACCTTC. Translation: CAISPGAEDGYTF.

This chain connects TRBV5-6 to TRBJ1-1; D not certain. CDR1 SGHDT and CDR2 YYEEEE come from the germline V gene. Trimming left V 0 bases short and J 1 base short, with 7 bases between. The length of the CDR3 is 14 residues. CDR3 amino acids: CASSLERRNTEAFF. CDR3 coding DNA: TGTGCCAGCAGCTTGGAGCGACGGAACACTGAAGCTTTCTTT.

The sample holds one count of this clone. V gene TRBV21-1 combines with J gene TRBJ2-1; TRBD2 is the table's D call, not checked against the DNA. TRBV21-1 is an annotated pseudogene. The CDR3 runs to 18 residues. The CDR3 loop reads CASSKARRTSGGYNEQFF. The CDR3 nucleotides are TGTGCCAGCAGCAAAGCCCGTCGGACTAGCGGGGGGTACAATGAGCAGTTCTTC.

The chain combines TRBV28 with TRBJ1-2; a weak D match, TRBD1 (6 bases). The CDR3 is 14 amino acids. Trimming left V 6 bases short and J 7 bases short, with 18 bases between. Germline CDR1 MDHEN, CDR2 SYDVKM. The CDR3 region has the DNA TGTGCCAGCAGGGACGGGACACTTTCATCTGGCTACACCTTC. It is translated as CASRDGTLSSGYTF.

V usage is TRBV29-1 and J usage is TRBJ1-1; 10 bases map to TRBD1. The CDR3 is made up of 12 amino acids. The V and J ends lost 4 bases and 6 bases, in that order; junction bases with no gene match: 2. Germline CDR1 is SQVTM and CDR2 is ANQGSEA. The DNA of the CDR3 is TGCAGCGTTGGGACAGGGGGACCTGAAGCTTTCTTT. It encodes CSVGTGGPEAFF.

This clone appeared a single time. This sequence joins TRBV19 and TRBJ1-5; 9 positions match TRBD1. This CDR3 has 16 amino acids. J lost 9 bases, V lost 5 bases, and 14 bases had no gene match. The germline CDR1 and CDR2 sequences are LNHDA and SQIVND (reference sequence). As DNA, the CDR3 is TGTGCCAGTAGTTCTCCCGGGACAGGGATCTCTGGGCCCCAGCATTTT. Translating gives CASSSPGTGISGPQHF. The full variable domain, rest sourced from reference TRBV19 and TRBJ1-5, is DGGITQSPKYLFRKEGQNVTLSCEQNLNHDAMYWYRQDPGQGLRLIYYSQIVNDFQKGDIAEGYSVSREKKESFPLTVTSAQKNPTAFYLCASSSPGTGISGPQHFGDGTRLSIL.

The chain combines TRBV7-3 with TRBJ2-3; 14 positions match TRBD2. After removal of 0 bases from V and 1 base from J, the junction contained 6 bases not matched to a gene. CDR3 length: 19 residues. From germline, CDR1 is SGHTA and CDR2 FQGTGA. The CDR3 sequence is CASSLTSRTSGGRTDTQYF. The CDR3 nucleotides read TGTGCCAGCAGCTTAACCTCGCGGACTAGCGGGGGGCGCACAGATACGCAGTATTTT.